This TCR beta chain was sequenced during a study of control samples from healthy donors and cancer patients. With 1 base removed from V and 5 bases from J, the gap between germline ends came to 11 bases. Germline assignment: CDR1 SGHTA and CDR2 FQGNSA. The CDR3 contains 14 residues. Assay used: immunoSEQ multiplex PCR; TCRdb lists only in-frame clones, some missing. This sample has tens of thousands of clones, with approximately 89% found just once. The chain couples TRBV7-2 to TRBJ2-5; no firm D call. The sequencing input was blood. This TCR derives from a man aged 50 to 59 in good health. The CDR3 here is CASSLGHSGETQYF. Written as DNA, the CDR3 is TGTGCCAGCAGCTTAGGCCACAGTGGGGAGACCCAGTACTTC.